The sequence of this T cell receptor (beta chain) was determined in a study of identical twins. The CDR3 has 15 amino acids. Germline lookup yields CDR1 LGHDT and CDR2 YNNKEL (reference sequence). J gave up 4 bases and V 4 bases, and 6 bases lay outside the gene matches. TCRdb reprocessed the 5' RACE reads with MiXCR, giving one entry per CDR3 protein. The sample lists 510,000 or so distinct CDR3 sequences, about 15% occurring once. This clonotype turned up a few times. This sample also appeared in a second study, on yellow fever vaccine responses in identical twins. That paper notes: Reportedly, the T cell response mounted by twins to vaccine seemed partly convergent, partly personalized.

This chain links TRBV3-1 with TRBJ2-5, with TRBD1 matching 10 bases. Sequenced sample: CD4+ T cells sorted from blood. The sequence was collected from a woman aged 18-30 years in good health. CDR3 region: CASSREDRGRETQYF. In DNA form, the CDR3 reads TGTGCCAGCAGCCGGGAAGACAGGGGGCGAGAGACCCAGTACTTC.